The clone carrying this T cell receptor beta chain has a handful of counts. The data were obtained in a study of breast tumors, draining lymph nodes, adjacent tissues. The lymph nodes were axillary draining lymph nodes from breast cancer patients. This CDR3 comprises 17 residues. With 6 bases removed from V and 4 bases from J, the gap between germline ends came to 22 bases. The V gene's germline CDR1 is LGHDT and CDR2 YNNKEL (reference sequence). TCRdb used MiXCR to reprocess the multiplex PCR reads, holding one entry per CDR3 protein. The sample consists of 180,000 or so distinct CDR3 sequences, about 34% of them appearing once.

Input material: axillary lymph node tissue. The clonotype comes from a female donor with breast cancer. Some clones in this sample may be carry-over from other donors' samples. The chain couples TRBV3-1 to TRBJ2-1; D perhaps matches TRBD2 (7 bases). CDR3 in amino acids: CASRGAGKGEGYNEQFF. Written as DNA, the CDR3 is TGTGCCAGCAGGGGAGCGGGGAAGGGGGAGGGATACAATGAGCAGTTCTTC.